The 17 T cell receptor beta chains reported below all come from one sample, sequenced in a study of beta chain features in type 1 diabetes. General study findings and limits: Across all four CD4+ subsets, people with type 1 diabetes showed modestly shorter TCRB CDR3s.

The isolated RNA, all of it, was reverse transcribed, so expressed TCRB transcripts were what got sequenced. Profiled with immunoSEQ multiplex PCR; TCRdb holds only in-frame clones, not every one. The sample comprises 300,000 or so clones, approximately 14% of which are singletons, and 0.015% to 0.02% rests with the top ten. No antigen has been assigned to these receptors. Input material: naive CD4+ T cells from blood. These receptors were taken from a man aged 25-40 years with type 1 diabetes.

Only a few counts were recorded for this clone. The rearrangement uses TRBV5-1 and TRBJ2-4, with D tentatively TRBD2 (6 bases). Looked up from germline, CDR1 is SGHRS and CDR2 is YFSETQ. The CDR3 covers 15 residues. V was trimmed by 4 bases and J by 3 bases, leaving 14 bases between them. The CDR3 region is CASSLGPGDKNIQYF. CDR3 coding DNA: TGCGCCAGCAGCCTGGGCCCGGGAGACAAAAACATTCAGTACTTC.

This clone was picked up a small number of times. The chain combines TRBV18 with TRBJ2-3, with TRBD2 identical over 11 bases. The CDR3 length is 17 residues. Trimming removed 3 bases from V and 1 base from J; junction bases left unmatched: 6. Germline V gives CDR1 KGHSH, CDR2 LQKENI. CDR3 bases: TGTGCCAGCTCACCGATAGCGGGAGGGGTCGGCACAGATACGCAGTATTTT. This encodes CASSPIAGGVGTDTQYF.

This clone was observed a single time. The V gene is TRBV11-1, the J gene TRBJ2-1, with TRBD2 matching 13 bases. Germline CDR1 SGHAT, CDR2 FQDESV (reference sequence). The CDR3 spans 19 residues. With 4 bases clipped from V and 9 bases from J, the junction kept 18 bases outside the gene matches. The CDR3 is CASSSDLGLAGTPSGEQFF. DNA of the CDR3: TGTGCCAGCAGCTCAGACCTGGGACTAGCGGGAACCCCATCGGGTGAGCAGTTCTTC.

This clone came up a few times. CDR3 protein: CASSQLWQGDGYTF. The DNA for the CDR3 is TGCGCCAGCAGTCAATTGTGGCAGGGTGATGGCTACACCTTC. This sequence joins TRBV23-1 and TRBJ1-2, with TRBD1 as a possible D gene (5 bases). TRBV23-1 counts as an open reading frame of uncertain function. This CDR3 has 14 amino acids. Deletions cut 1 base from V and 6 bases from J, with 12 bases between.

J is TRBJ2-4 and V is TRBV19; 8 nucleotides align to TRBD1. Germline V lookup: CDR1 LNHDA, CDR2 SQIVND (reference sequence). V gave up 6 bases and J gave up 5 bases; unmatched junction bases: 6. The CDR3 is 14 amino acids. CDR3 region: CASSSPGQENIQYF. CDR3 in DNA: TGTGCCAGTAGCTCCCCGGGACAGGAAAACATTCAGTACTTC.

The chain links TRBV28 to TRBJ2-7; 14 bases map to TRBD2. The CDR3 has 16 amino acids. The V segment lost 5 bases and the J segment 4 bases; nucleotides outside the gene matches: 7. CDR1 and CDR2 from the germline V gene are MDHEN and SYDVKM. Here the CDR3 reads CASSTPGTSGGYEQYF. The CDR3 DNA follows: TGTGCCAGCAGTACACCAGGGACTAGCGGGGGTTACGAGCAGTACTTC.

The sample holds a few counts of this clone. The rearrangement links TRBV4-3 to TRBJ2-1; no clear D gene. The CDR3 consists of 14 residues. The germline gives CDR1 LGHNA, CDR2 YSLEER. V was trimmed by 2 bases and J by 8 bases, leaving 13 bases between them. CDR3 protein: CASSQPAIADEQFF. For the CDR3, the DNA is TGCGCCAGCAGCCAACCCGCAATAGCTGATGAGCAGTTCTTC.

The chain is built from TRBV15 and TRBJ2-2, with 8 bases identical to TRBD2. CDR1 is LNHNV, CDR2 YYDKDF, per germline (reference sequence). This CDR3 is built from 15 residues. The junction had 10 bases not matched to a gene; V was cut back by 9 bases and J by 4 bases. The CDR3 DNA follows: TGTGCCACTTCTGTCGAGGCGGGGGGCACCGGGGAGCTGTTTTTT. This sequence encodes CATSVEAGGTGELFF.

CDR3 DNA sequence: TGCGCCAGCAGCTTGGCAGGGGGAGCAGAAGCTTTCTTT. Protein product: CASSLAGGAEAFF. The rearrangement uses TRBV5-1 and TRBJ1-1, with 7 bases aligning to TRBD1. V trimming: 0 bases; J trimming: 8 bases; junction bases outside the gene matches: 4. This CDR3 contains 13 residues. The germline gives CDR1 SGHRS, CDR2 YFSETQ. Combining the CDR3 with reference TRBV5-1 and TRBJ1-1 gives the whole variable domain KAGVTQTPRYLIKTRGQQVTLSCSPISGHRSVSWYQQTPGQGLQFLFEYFSETQRNKGNFPGRFSGRQFSNSRSEMNVSTLELGDSALYLCASSLAGGAEAFFGQGTRLTVV.

This chain uses TRBV27 with TRBJ2-7, with TRBD2 matching over 8 bases. The germline V gene encodes CDR1 MNHEY and CDR2 SMNVEV (reference sequence). The CDR3 consists of 15 residues. V was clipped by 4 bases and J by 2 bases; unmatched bases: 7. The CDR3 spells CASSWAGGTPYEQYF. The CDR3 DNA sequence: TGTGCCAGCAGTTGGGCGGGAGGAACGCCCTACGAGCAGTACTTC.

This clone was seen a single time. The chain is built from TRBV28 and TRBJ1-5, with D hard to call. V was shortened by 6 bases and J by 5 bases, with 8 bases between the two germline ends. Germline V gene data show CDR1 as MDHEN and CDR2 as SYDVKM. CDR3 size: 12 residues. In nucleotides, the CDR3 is TGTGCCAGCAGGGTAACAGATCAGCCCCAGCATTTT. It specifies CASRVTDQPQHF.

The chain uses TRBV29-1 and TRBJ1-2, with 7 bases aligning to TRBD1. There are 15 residues in the CDR3. The germline V gene has CDR1 SQVTM and CDR2 ANQGSEA. Losses at the gene ends were 5 bases for V and 6 bases for J; bases not matched to a gene: 15. CDR3 sequence reads: CSVFLQGPALDGYTF. For the CDR3, the DNA is TGCAGCGTTTTCCTACAGGGGCCAGCTTTGGATGGCTACACCTTC.

The table lists this clone with a few counts. This chain links TRBV15 with TRBJ2-3; 8 bases fit TRBD2. The V and J ends lost 8 bases and 4 bases, in that order; junction bases with no gene match: 5. The germline CDR1 and CDR2 sequences are LNHNV and YYDKDF (reference sequence). There are 13 residues in the CDR3. CDR3 region: CATGLARPDTQYF. The DNA of the CDR3 is TGTGCCACCGGACTAGCTCGGCCAGATACGCAGTATTTT.

This rearrangement joins TRBV9 to TRBJ1-1; a possible D gene is TRBD1 (5 bases). Between the trimmed V and J ends, which lost 3 bases and 2 bases, there was a span of 20 bases. The CDR3 is 17 residues long. Germline CDR1 SGDLS, CDR2 YYNGEE. The CDR3 here is CASSAQSGTAGNTEAFF. For the CDR3, the DNA is TGTGCCAGCAGCGCCCAATCCGGGACGGCGGGAAACACTGAAGCTTTCTTT. Based on the CDR3 plus reference TRBV9 and TRBJ1-1, the full variable domain is DSGVTQTPKHLITATGQRVTLRCSPRSGDLSVYWYQQSLDQGLQFLIQYYNGEERAKGNILERFSAQQFPDLHSELNLSSLELGDSALYFCASSAQSGTAGNTEAFFGQGTRLTVV.

The rearrangement uses TRBV10-3 and TRBJ2-7; a weak D match, TRBD2 (6 bases). Germline-derived CDR1 and CDR2 are ENHRY and SYGVKD. V lost 0 bases and J 6 bases, leaving 15 bases between the germline ends. The CDR3 has 15 residues. The CDR3 nucleotides read TGTGCCATCAGTGAGTCGAATGGGCGGGAAGGCGAGCAGTACTTC. Residues: CAISESNGREGEQYF.

The rearrangement joins TRBV4-3 to TRBJ2-7; 7 nucleotides match TRBD1. This CDR3 has 17 amino acids. V lost 1 base, J lost 2 bases, and 11 bases stayed unmatched. Per germline, CDR1 LGHNA and CDR2 YSLEER. The CDR3 is CASSQGENRGLAYEQYF. The CDR3 DNA reads as TGCGCCAGCAGCCAAGGGGAGAACAGGGGCTTGGCCTACGAGCAGTACTTC.

The rearrangement joins TRBV29-1 to TRBJ1-1; unclear D gene. V lost 8 bases to trimming and J lost 0 bases, with 10 bases between them. This CDR3 region has 12 residues. Germline CDR1 is SQVTM and CDR2 is ANQGSEA. CDR3 nucleotides: TGCAGCACGGGTCACATGAACACTGAAGCTTTCTTT. Translated, it gives CSTGHMNTEAFF.